This T cell receptor (beta chain) came from a study of shared clonotypes between healthy human individuals. Study information: Aged 18 to 49, the donors were a couple of women and three men.

In the study's own analysis: Sequence data from immunoSEQ were junction-only and lacked quality scores; consequently, filtering differed. Sequenced by immunoSEQ multiplex PCR; TCRdb stores in-frame clones only, minus some. V, J and clone size reflect that table, while D and trimming were determined from the DNA. The table lists a few million clones, 90% to 95% of them singletons. Findings and limits, study-wide: For naive CD4 cells, around 5% of clonotypes were shared across a few donors. The diversity represented, both genetic and in exposure history, was limited by few donors.

The CDR3 is made up of 15 amino acids. V dropped 8 bases and J dropped 4 bases, with 20 bases sitting between them. Germline-derived CDR1 and CDR2 are MNHNS and SASEGT. As regards this clone: The antigen is not known.

The source of this sequence is a man between 18 and 29 years old in good health. Some clones in this sample may be carry-over from other donors' samples. Sequenced: naive CD4+ T cells from PBMCs. The subset was: CD45RA+ positively selected. This chain connects TRBV6-1 to TRBJ1-2, with D uncertain. In DNA form, the CDR3 reads TGTGCCAGCCTCCCCTCCGGACGCATATCCTATGGCTACACCTTC. This gives the protein CASLPSGRISYGYTF.